These 7 T cell receptor beta chains came from one sample sequenced in a study of blood T cells in healthy people across ages. Next came a second PCR, run for about 7 to 12 cycles, which used a sample-barcoded 5' primer along with a J-beta primer mix. TCRdb re-derived calls from the 5' RACE reads in MiXCR, one entry per CDR3 protein. The sample holds hundreds of thousands of distinct CDR3 sequences, about 51% seen once. Sequences were obtained from blood. Receptors originate from an elderly woman in good health.

J is TRBJ2-1 and V is TRBV12-5; 10 bases line up with TRBD2. CDR1 and CDR2 (germline): LGHNT, FRNRAP. The CDR3 is 16 residues long. The junction had 5 bases not matched to a gene; V was cut back by 4 bases and J by 2 bases. The DNA for the CDR3 is TGTGCTAGTGGTTCGATACTAGCGGGACCCTACAATGAGCAGTTCTTC. As protein: CASGSILAGPYNEQFF.

This clonotype was recorded once. V gene TRBV15 combines with J gene TRBJ2-7, with 11 bases matching TRBD2. In germline, CDR1 is LNHNV, CDR2 YYDKDF (reference sequence). V gave up 2 bases and J gave up 0 bases; unmatched junction bases: 3. The CDR3 runs to 16 residues. The CDR3 reads CATSRLAGGPSYEQYF. In DNA, the CDR3 is TGTGCCACCAGCAGACTAGCGGGGGGCCCCTCCTACGAGCAGTACTTC.

As for this clonotype: A much larger clone differs by one base, so this may be a read error. The rearrangement uses TRBV5-6 and TRBJ2-3; no firm D call. This CDR3 has 12 amino acids. In germline, CDR1 is SGHDT, CDR2 YYEEEE. The DNA of the CDR3 is TGTGCCGGCAGCTACTCCACAGATACGCAGTATTTT. It codes for CAGSYSTDTQYF.

The V and J genes are TRBV5-1 and TRBJ1-5; D remains ambiguous. Trimming took 0 bases from V and 3 from J, leaving 16 bases between them. Germline V CDR1 and CDR2: SGHRS, YFSETQ. CDR3 length: 17 amino acids. CDR3: CASSLAPVDFTNQPQHF. The CDR3 region has the DNA TGCGCCAGCAGCTTGGCGCCAGTGGATTTTACCAATCAGCCCCAGCATTTT.

This clonotype was seen ten or more times. The chain recombines TRBV7-2 with TRBJ2-7; 8 bases map to TRBD2. Losses at the gene ends were 4 bases for V and 3 bases for J; bases not matched to a gene: 2. The CDR3 spans 13 residues. The germline CDR1 and CDR2 sequences are SGHTA and FQGNSA. CDR3 sequence: CASSSLAGYEQYF. Here the CDR3 DNA reads TGTGCCAGCAGCTCTCTAGCGGGCTACGAGCAGTACTTC.

Concerning this clonotype: A read error may produce the germline difference seen at one junction end. The chain combines TRBV2 with TRBJ1-1; D ambiguous. The germline CDR1 and CDR2 sequences are SNHLY and FYNNEI. The CDR3 sequence is 14 residues long. The CDR3 sequence: CASSDERAVTEVFF. The CDR3 DNA is TGTGCCAGCAGTGATGAGCGTGCCGTCACTGAAGTTTTCTTT.

The genes are TRBV2 and TRBJ2-7; perhaps D is TRBD1 or TRBD2 (5 bases each). CDR1 is SNHLY, CDR2 FYNNEI, per germline. CDR3 length equals 14 residues. V shed 6 bases and J shed 4 bases, with 16 bases lying between them. This chain's CDR3 is CASRPPGAGYEQYF. The CDR3 coding sequence is TGTGCCAGCAGACCCCCCGGGGCCGGGTACGAGCAGTACTTC.